These 16 T cell receptor beta chains were all obtained from the same sample, sequenced in a study of blood T cell repertoires in COVID-19. Method: immunoSEQ multiplex PCR; TCRdb's copy keeps in-frame clones and lacks some. Among 150,000 or so clones listed, roughly four fifths were seen once. Sample: peripheral blood. All receptors come from a human donor in a cohort sampled during active COVID-19.

V usage is TRBV19 and J usage is TRBJ2-1; TRBD2 agrees at 8 bases. Germline V CDR1 and CDR2: LNHDA, SQIVND (reference sequence). The CDR3 consists of 16 residues. Losses at the gene ends were 0 bases for V and 5 bases for J; bases not matched to a gene: 6. CDR3 coding DNA: TGTGCCAGTAGTATAGATGGGACGGGAGGGGACAATGAGCAGTTCTTC. This encodes CASSIDGTGGDNEQFF.

The chain links TRBV25-1 to TRBJ2-5; D gene unclear. The ends were cut back, 3 bases at V and 2 bases at J, with 7 bases in the middle. This CDR3 is 13 amino acids long. Looked up from germline, CDR1 is MGHDK and CDR2 is SYGVNS. The CDR3 spells CASSDPEQETQYF. The DNA for the CDR3 is TGTGCCAGCAGTGACCCCGAGCAAGAGACCCAGTACTTC.

This sequence joins TRBV19 and TRBJ1-1; D perhaps matches TRBD1 (5 bases). Looked up from germline, CDR1 is LNHDA and CDR2 is SQIVND (reference sequence). This CDR3 comprises 13 residues. Trimming pared 2 bases from V and 9 bases from J, leaving 13 bases between. Here the CDR3 DNA reads TGTGCCAGTAGTATATCAGTAGGGGCGAAAGCTTTCTTT. This sequence encodes CASSISVGAKAFF.

The genes are TRBV10-3 and TRBJ2-5; D may be TRBD1 (7 bases). Germline CDR1 ENHRY, CDR2 SYGVKD. The CDR3 is 15 residues long. Trimming took off 0 bases at V and 6 bases at J, with 14 bases between the two ends. CDR3 sequence: CAISESIGGGKTQYF. DNA for the CDR3: TGTGCCATCAGTGAGTCGATAGGGGGCGGGAAGACCCAGTACTTC.

The V gene is TRBV3-1 (or the pseudogene TRBV3-2), the J gene TRBJ2-1, with D tentatively TRBD1 (6 bases). The CDR3 runs to 13 residues. Germline CDR1 LGHDT, CDR2 YNNKEL (reference sequence). Trimming cost V 2 bases and J 7 bases, with 9 bases left between them. The CDR3: CASSQNRDNEQFF. CDR3 bases: TGTGCCAGCAGCCAAAACAGGGATAATGAGCAGTTCTTC.

The CDR3 nucleotides read TGTGCCAGCAGTTACCTTTCGGTGAACACTGAAGCTTTCTTT. Translation gives CASSYLSVNTEAFF. The rearrangement uses TRBV6-2 or TRBV6-3 and TRBJ1-1; no firm D call. V gave up 2 bases and J gave up 0 bases, with 7 bases separating them. This CDR3 has 14 residues. Per the germline V gene, CDR1 is MNHEY and CDR2 is SVGEGT.

This clone has a handful of counts. The DNA of the CDR3 is TGTGCCAGCTCACCACCCACAACTAATGAAAAACTGTTTTTT. It yields the protein CASSPPTTNEKLFF. This chain connects TRBV18 to TRBJ1-4; D ambiguous. Per germline, CDR1 KGHSH and CDR2 LQKENI. Trimming took 0 bases from V and 0 from J, leaving 2 bases between them. This CDR3 is 14 amino acids long.

The rearrangement joins TRBV7-9 to TRBJ1-4; 8 bases align to TRBD1. V shed 5 bases and J 3 bases; nucleotides not matched to a gene: 11. The CDR3 spans 17 residues. Germline V gives CDR1 SEHNR, CDR2 FQNEAQ (reference sequence). The CDR3 DNA reads TGTGCCAGCAGCCCATCTTACACACAGGGGGCTAATGAAAAACTGTTTTTT. The encoded protein is CASSPSYTQGANEKLFF.

J is TRBJ1-2 and V is TRBV25-1; D may be TRBD1 (6 bases). The CDR3 is 13 residues long. V shed 4 bases and J shed 3 bases, with 9 bases lying between them. Per germline, CDR1 MGHDK and CDR2 SYGVNS. The CDR3 reads CASSGHRDYGYTF. For the CDR3, the DNA is TGTGCCAGCAGTGGTCACAGGGACTATGGCTACACCTTC.

The chain combines TRBV29-1 with TRBJ1-3; D gene uncertain. Germline CDR1 SQVTM, CDR2 ANQGSEA. This CDR3 is built from 13 residues. V was clipped by 6 bases and J by 0 bases, with 9 bases between them. CDR3 sequence: CSVWAGSGNTIYF. The DNA of the CDR3 is TGCAGCGTCTGGGCCGGCTCTGGAAACACCATATATTTT.

The chain joins TRBV5-5 to TRBJ2-7, with D possibly TRBD1 on 6 matching bases. Germline lookup yields CDR1 SGHKS and CDR2 YYEKEE (reference sequence). CDR3 length: 12 residues. V lost 1 base, J lost 12 bases, and 14 bases lay in between. Written as DNA, the CDR3 is TGTGCCAGCAGCTTGTCGGTCAGGGGTGGGTACTTC. This gives the protein CASSLSVRGGYF.

This chain links TRBV27 with TRBJ1-3; 7 positions match TRBD1. Germline V CDR1 and CDR2: MNHEY, SMNVEV (reference sequence). The CDR3 runs to 15 residues. Unmatched junction bases numbered 5, after V lost 6 bases and J lost 0 bases. CDR3 amino acids: CASRPTGVSGNTIYF. The CDR3 DNA sequence: TGTGCCAGCAGGCCAACAGGGGTCTCTGGAAACACCATATATTTT.

The rearrangement links TRBV2 to TRBJ1-1; a possible D gene is TRBD1 (6 bases). The CDR3 length is 13 residues. V lost 3 bases and J lost 4, with 9 bases in between. Germline CDR1 reads SNHLY; CDR2 reads FYNNEI. The CDR3 loop reads CASSEGAPTEAFF. The CDR3 region has the DNA TGTGCCAGCAGTGAGGGGGCGCCCACTGAAGCTTTCTTT. Complete variable domain (other parts from reference TRBV2 and TRBJ1-1): EPEVTQTPSHQVTQMGQEVILRCVPISNHLYFYWYRQILGQKVEFLVSFYNNEISEKSEIFDDQFSVERPDGSNFTLKIRSTKLEDSAMYFCASSEGAPTEAFFGQGTRLTVV.

The CDR3 nucleotides are TGTGCCAGCAGCCCCGCCGGGGGGTCCGATACGCAGTATTTT. This translates into CASSPAGGSDTQYF. This chain uses TRBV7-3 with TRBJ2-3, with TRBD2 matching 7 bases. Germline V gene lookup returns CDR1 SGHTA and CDR2 FQGTGA. Trimming cost V 5 bases and J 6 bases; bases outside gene matches: 8. The CDR3 covers 14 residues.

The V call is TRBV25-1, the J call TRBJ2-1; 7 bases map to TRBD1. The V gene's germline CDR1 is MGHDK and CDR2 SYGVNS. This CDR3 is built from 13 residues. Unmatched junction bases numbered 7, after V lost 5 bases and J lost 9 bases. CDR3 sequence: CASSLQGSGEQFF. CDR3 sequence (DNA): TGTGCCAGCAGTCTACAGGGGTCGGGTGAGCAGTTCTTC.

The gene calls are TRBV27 and TRBJ2-3; D gene unclear. CDR1 MNHEY and CDR2 SMNVEV come from the germline V gene (reference sequence). The CDR3 runs to 16 residues. Trimming shortened V by 5 bases and J by 4 bases, and 19 bases separated the two germline ends. In nucleotides, the CDR3 is TGTGCCAGCAGTAAAACTTTGCGGATCCACGCAGATACGCAGTATTTT. This translates into CASSKTLRIHADTQYF.